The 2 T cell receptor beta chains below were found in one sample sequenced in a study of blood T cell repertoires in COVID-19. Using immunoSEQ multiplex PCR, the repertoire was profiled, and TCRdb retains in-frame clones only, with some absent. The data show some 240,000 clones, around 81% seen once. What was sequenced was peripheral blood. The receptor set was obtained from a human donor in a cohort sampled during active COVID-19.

CDR3 in DNA: TGCGCCAGCAGCGACAGGGCCCCGGGGAATTCACCCCTCCACTTT. Its protein is CASSDRAPGNSPLHF. The V and J genes are TRBV5-1 and TRBJ1-6; TRBD1 matches 7 bases. Germline V gives CDR1 SGHRS, CDR2 YFSETQ. The CDR3 extends over 15 amino acids. Germline trimming cut 4 bases from V and 7 bases from J; bases unmatched to any gene: 8. Based on the CDR3 plus reference TRBV5-1 and TRBJ1-6, the full variable domain is KAGVTQTPRYLIKTRGQQVTLSCSPISGHRSVSWYQQTPGQGLQFLFEYFSETQRNKGNFPGRFSGRQFSNSRSEMNVSTLELGDSALYLCASSDRAPGNSPLHFGNGTRLTVT.

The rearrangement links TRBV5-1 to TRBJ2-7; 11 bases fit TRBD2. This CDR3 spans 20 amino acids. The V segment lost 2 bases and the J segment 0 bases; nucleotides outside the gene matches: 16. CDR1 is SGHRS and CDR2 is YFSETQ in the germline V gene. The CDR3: CASSLTSETSGVLSSYEQYF. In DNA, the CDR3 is TGCGCCAGCAGCTTAACGAGTGAGACTAGCGGGGTGCTCTCCTCCTACGAGCAGTACTTC.